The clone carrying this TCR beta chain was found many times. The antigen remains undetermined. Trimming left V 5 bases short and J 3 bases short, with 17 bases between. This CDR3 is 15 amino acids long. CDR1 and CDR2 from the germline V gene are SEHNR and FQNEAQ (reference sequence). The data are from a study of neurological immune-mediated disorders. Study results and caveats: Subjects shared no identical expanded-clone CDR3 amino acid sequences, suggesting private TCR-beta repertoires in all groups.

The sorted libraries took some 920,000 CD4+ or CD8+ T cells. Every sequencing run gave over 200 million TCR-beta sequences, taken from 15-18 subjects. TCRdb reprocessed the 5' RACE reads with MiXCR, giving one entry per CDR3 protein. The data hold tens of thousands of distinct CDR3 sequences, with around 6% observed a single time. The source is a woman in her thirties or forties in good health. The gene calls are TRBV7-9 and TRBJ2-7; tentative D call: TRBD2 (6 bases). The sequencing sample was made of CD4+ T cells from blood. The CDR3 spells CASSPYFGSYYEQYF. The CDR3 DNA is TGTGCCAGCAGCCCTTACTTCGGGAGCTACTACGAGCAGTACTTC.